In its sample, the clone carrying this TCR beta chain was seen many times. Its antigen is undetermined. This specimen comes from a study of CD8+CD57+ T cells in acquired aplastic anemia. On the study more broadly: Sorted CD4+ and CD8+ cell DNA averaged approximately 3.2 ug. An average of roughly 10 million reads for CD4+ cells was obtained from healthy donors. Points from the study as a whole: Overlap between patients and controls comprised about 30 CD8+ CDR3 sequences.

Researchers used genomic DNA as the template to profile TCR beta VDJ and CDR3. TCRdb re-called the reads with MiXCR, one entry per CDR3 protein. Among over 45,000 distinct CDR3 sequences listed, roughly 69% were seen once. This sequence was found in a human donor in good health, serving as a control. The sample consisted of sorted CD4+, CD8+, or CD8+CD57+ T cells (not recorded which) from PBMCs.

The CDR3 DNA reads as TGTGCCAGCAGCCATCACCCCCCTAGCGACCAAGAGACCCAGTACTTC. Amino acids: CASSHHPPSDQETQYF. V is TRBV9 and J is TRBJ2-5; TRBD2 is a possible D gene (6 bases). This CDR3 contains 16 residues. Trimming shortened V by 4 bases and J by 0 bases, and 16 bases separated the two germline ends. Per the germline V gene, CDR1 is SGDLS and CDR2 is YYNGEE.